The 27 T cell receptor beta chains presented below share a single source sample, sequenced in a study of CD8+CD57+ T cells in acquired aplastic anemia. Genomic DNA acted as the template from which TCR beta VDJ combination and CDR3 sequence profiling were carried out. TCRdb ran MiXCR on the reads and lists one entry per CDR3 protein. This table holds over 150,000 distinct CDR3 sequences, less than 60% found once. Sequenced patients had shown CD8+CD57+ cell expansion by flow cytometry. Sequencing was performed on sorted CD4+, CD8+, or CD8+CD57+ T cells (not recorded which) from PBMCs. All receptors derive from a human donor with aplastic anemia.

V usage is TRBV10-3 and J usage is TRBJ1-3; tentative D call: TRBD1 (5 bases). The CDR3 is made up of 13 amino acids. The V end lost 4 bases, the J end lost 3 bases, and 7 bases lay between the germline ends. Germline V CDR1 and CDR2: ENHRY, SYGVKD. The CDR3 nucleotides read TGTGCCATCAGTGTGGACATTGGAAACACCATATATTTT. It encodes CAISVDIGNTIYF.

This clonotype was seen a few times. This chain connects TRBV10-3 to TRBJ1-3; perhaps TRBD1 as D (5 bases). The CDR3 has 16 amino acids. Germline CDR1 reads ENHRY; CDR2 reads SYGVKD. V dropped 0 bases and J dropped 4 bases, with 13 bases sitting between them. DNA of the CDR3: TGTGCCATCAGTGAGTCGTCGGGGCGGGAAGGAAACACCATATATTTT. Its translation is CAISESSGREGNTIYF.

The V and J genes are TRBV4-2 and TRBJ2-2, with TRBD2 identical over 9 bases. J gave up 2 bases and V 0 bases, and 10 bases lay outside the gene matches. The CDR3 extends over 19 amino acids. The germline CDR1 and CDR2 sequences are LGHNA and YNFKEQ. The CDR3 DNA sequence: TGTGCCAGCAGCCAAGATCTCCCAGCGGGGGGCACTAACACCGGGGAGCTGTTTTTT. This gives the protein CASSQDLPAGGTNTGELFF.

This clonotype occurred once. V is TRBV11-2 and J is TRBJ2-3; TRBD2 is a possible D gene (5 bases). Germline CDR1 and CDR2: SGHAT and FQNNGV. The germline V and J ends were trimmed by 5 bases and 11 bases, with 5 bases remaining between them. The CDR3 length is 9 residues. CDR3 in amino acids: CASSGLQYF. The CDR3 nucleotides are TGTGCCAGCAGCGGACTGCAGTATTTT.

This clonotype appeared many times. V usage is TRBV7-9 and J usage is TRBJ2-2; unclear D gene. This CDR3 spans 15 amino acids. Germline CDR1 reads SEHNR; CDR2 reads FQNEAQ (reference sequence). The V end lost 1 base, the J end lost 0 bases, and 6 bases lay between the germline ends. This chain's CDR3 is CASSLVTANTGELFF. The CDR3 coding sequence is TGTGCCAGCAGCTTAGTTACGGCGAACACCGGGGAGCTGTTTTTT.

The chain links TRBV10-3 to TRBJ1-2, with D possibly TRBD1 on 5 matching bases. Germline CDR1 reads ENHRY; CDR2 reads SYGVKD. V was trimmed by 8 bases and J by 8 bases, leaving 18 bases between them. The CDR3 runs 13 residues. CDR3 in amino acids: CAISERGEWGYTF. The CDR3, as DNA: TGTGCCATCTCTGAGCGGGGGGAGTGGGGCTACACCTTC.

V gene TRBV24-1 combines with J gene TRBJ1-1; 7 nucleotides agree with TRBD1. V shed 12 bases, J shed 0 bases, and the junction held 3 bases outside the gene matches. The CDR3 loop spans 12 amino acids. The germline V gene has CDR1 KGHDR and CDR2 SFDVKD. The chain's CDR3 is CAVGQLNTEAFF. As DNA, the CDR3 is TGTGCCGTGGGACAGTTGAACACTGAAGCTTTCTTT.

This clonotype appeared many times. The V call is TRBV7-8, the J call TRBJ2-2; a weak D match, TRBD2 (5 bases). CDR1 and CDR2 (germline): SGHVS, FQNEAQ. V was trimmed by 5 bases and J by 4 bases, leaving 17 bases between them. The CDR3 extends over 16 amino acids. The CDR3 is CASSPPGGAATGELFF. CDR3 coding DNA: TGTGCCAGCAGCCCCCCGGGTGGAGCGGCCACCGGGGAGCTGTTTTTT. The full variable domain, its missing parts supplied by reference TRBV7-8 and TRBJ2-2, is GAGVSQSPRYKVAKRGQDVALRCDPISGHVSLFWYQQALGQGPEFLTYFQNEAQLDKSGLPSDRFFAERPEGSVSTLKIQRTQQEDSAVYLCASSPPGGAATGELFFGEGSRLTVL.

This clonotype was observed at least ten times. The chain has TRBV11-1 and TRBJ1-2; weak D call: TRBD1 (5 bases). The germline gives CDR1 SGHAT, CDR2 FQDESV (reference sequence). The V gene lost 2 bases and the J gene lost 8 bases, with 15 bases spanning the gap. The CDR3 totals 14 residues. CDR3: CASSLLEGTLGYTF. Written as DNA, the CDR3 is TGTGCCAGCAGCTTACTGGAAGGGACCCTCGGCTACACCTTC.

This clonotype was picked up many times. J is TRBJ2-7 and V is TRBV7-2, with D possibly matching TRBD2 (5 bases). Germline lookup yields CDR1 SGHTA and CDR2 FQGNSA. The CDR3 has 12 residues. Trimming left V 8 bases short and J 1 base short, with 9 bases between. The CDR3 DNA reads as TGTGCCAGCTCGGAGGTTTCCTACGAGCAGTACTTC. The encoded protein is CASSEVSYEQYF.

This clonotype occurred many times. J is TRBJ2-1 and V is TRBV20-1; 7 positions agree with TRBD1. The CDR3 spans 15 residues. V dropped 0 bases and J dropped 8; count of bases not matched to a gene: 10. Per germline, CDR1 DFQATT and CDR2 SNEGSKA (reference sequence). CDR3: CSARDPDRFMDEQFF. The CDR3 DNA reads TGCAGTGCTAGAGATCCGGACAGGTTTATGGATGAGCAGTTCTTC.

As concerns this clonotype: Here the CDR3 omits its conserved ending phenylalanine or tryptophan, so a read error is the likely source. The J gene is TRBJ1-2, the V gene TRBV4-2; D might be TRBD1 (6 bases). Trimming shortened V by 0 bases and J by 8 bases, and 10 bases separated the two germline ends. CDR1 is LGHNA, CDR2 YNFKEQ, per germline. CDR3 length: 13 amino acids. The CDR3 reads CASSQETGIGYTY. As DNA, the CDR3 is TGTGCCAGCAGCCAAGAGACAGGAATCGGCTACACCTAC.

The gene calls are TRBV11-2 and TRBJ2-3, with 10 bases lining up with TRBD1. The V and J ends lost 2 bases and 3 bases, in that order; junction bases with no gene match: 8. CDR3 length equals 17 residues. The germline V gene encodes CDR1 SGHAT and CDR2 FQNNGV. In DNA, the CDR3 is TGTGCCAGCAGCTTACTCCCCTTGGGACAGGGGACAGATACGCAGTATTTT. Translated, it gives CASSLLPLGQGTDTQYF. Supplemented by reference TRBV11-2 and TRBJ2-3, the full variable domain reads EAGVAQSPRYKIIEKRQSVAFWCNPISGHATLYWYQQILGQGPKLLIQFQNNGVVDDSQLPKDRFSAERLKGVDSTLKIQPAKLEDSAVYLCASSLLPLGQGTDTQYFGPGTRLTVL.

This clonotype was seen many times. The chain couples TRBV6-1 to TRBJ2-7; TRBD2 agrees at 13 bases. The CDR3 has 17 amino acids. CDR1 and CDR2 (germline): MNHNS, SASEGT. The ends lost 7 bases at V and 6 bases at J; junction bases unmatched: 15. Here the CDR3 DNA reads TGTGCCAGCACCCGGACTAGCGGGGGCCTCCGTCTGGGCGAGCAGTACTTC. As protein: CASTRTSGGLRLGEQYF.

This chain uses TRBV5-1 with TRBJ2-2; TRBD1 matches 9 bases. The CDR3 loop spans 18 amino acids. V lost 4 bases, J lost 1 base, and 11 bases stayed unmatched. Germline-derived CDR1 and CDR2 are SGHRS and YFSETQ. The CDR3 spells CASSLAGQGVMNTGELFF. The CDR3 coding sequence is TGCGCCAGCAGCCTGGCGGGACAGGGCGTAATGAACACCGGGGAGCTGTTTTTT.

The table lists this clonotype with a few counts. This chain connects TRBV29-1 to TRBJ1-2; unclear D gene. Germline V gene sequence: CDR1 SQVTM, CDR2 ANQGSEA. This CDR3 has 9 residues. The V end lost 3 bases, the J end lost 7 bases, and 3 bases lay between the germline ends. The CDR3: CSVDGGYTF. The CDR3 DNA reads as TGCAGCGTTGATGGTGGCTACACCTTC.

The rearrangement links TRBV5-1 to TRBJ2-1, with D unclear. The CDR3 length is 15 residues. Germline V gives CDR1 SGHRS, CDR2 YFSETQ. With 0 bases removed from V and 5 bases from J, the gap between germline ends came to 12 bases. The CDR3 region is CASSLGPAGDNEQFF. The CDR3, as DNA: TGCGCCAGCAGCTTGGGTCCAGCAGGCGACAATGAGCAGTTCTTC.

CDR3 residues: CASSIMGNGNTEAFF. The CDR3 DNA follows: TGTGCCAGTAGTATAATGGGGAATGGGAACACTGAAGCTTTCTTT. The V call is TRBV19, the J call TRBJ1-1; D is uncertain. Germline V gives CDR1 LNHDA, CDR2 SQIVND (reference sequence). The V end lost 2 bases, the J end lost 1 base, and 11 bases lay between the germline ends. The CDR3 runs 15 residues.

Here the CDR3 DNA reads TGTGCCAGCAGCGATTACTACGAGCAGTACTTC. The encoded protein is CASSDYYEQYF. The chain has TRBV7-3 and TRBJ2-7; unclear D gene. The CDR3 length is 11 residues. V lost 5 bases to trimming and J lost 3 bases, with 5 bases between them. Germline V gene lookup returns CDR1 SGHTA and CDR2 FQGTGA.

This clonotype was seen repeatedly, ten times or more. V and J are TRBV2 and TRBJ1-5; 10 positions agree with TRBD1. With 8 bases clipped from V and 3 bases from J, the junction kept 7 bases outside the gene matches. Germline-derived CDR1 and CDR2 are SNHLY and FYNNEI. CDR3 length: 15 residues. The CDR3 loop is CASDRGTGVNQPQHF. CDR3 nucleotide sequence: TGTGCCAGCGATCGGGGGACAGGGGTCAATCAGCCCCAGCATTTT.

The CDR3 here is CASSTSPTGYYEQYF. CDR3 nucleotide sequence: TGTGCCAGCAGCACCTCTCCGACGGGATACTACGAGCAGTACTTC. The V call is TRBV9, the J call TRBJ2-7, with D perhaps matching TRBD2 (5 bases). Trimming took 4 bases from V and 3 from J, leaving 17 bases between them. The CDR3 consists of 15 residues. CDR1 and CDR2 (germline): SGDLS, YYNGEE. The full variable domain, rest sourced from reference TRBV9 and TRBJ2-7, is DSGVTQTPKHLITATGQRVTLRCSPRSGDLSVYWYQQSLDQGLQFLIQYYNGEERAKGNILERFSAQQFPDLHSELNLSSLELGDSALYFCASSTSPTGYYEQYFGPGTRLTVT.

The V call is TRBV15, the J call TRBJ1-5; no clear D. The germline V gene has CDR1 LNHNV and CDR2 YYDKDF (reference sequence). This CDR3 is 16 amino acids long. V lost 1 base, J lost 3 bases, and 13 bases lay in between. The CDR3 here is CATSRGVGGPNQPQHF. The CDR3 nucleotides read TGTGCCACCAGCAGAGGGGTCGGCGGACCCAATCAGCCCCAGCATTTT.

This clonotype was detected only a few times. This chain links TRBV12-3 or TRBV12-4 with TRBJ2-3, with 8 bases identical to TRBD2. V lost 4 bases and J lost 2; bases outside the gene matches: 5. The CDR3 is 15 residues long. The CDR3 coding sequence is TGTGCCAGCAGTTACTCGGGGGGGCCCACAGATACGCAGTATTTT. Protein product: CASSYSGGPTDTQYF.

J is TRBJ1-5 and V is TRBV7-3; unclear D gene. Trimming removed 5 bases at V and 7 bases at J, with 12 bases between. Germline V gene data show CDR1 as SGHTA and CDR2 as FQGTGA. The CDR3 sequence is 13 residues long. Here the CDR3 reads CASSLRGWQPQHF. The CDR3 DNA sequence: TGTGCCAGCAGCCTCCGGGGATGGCAGCCCCAGCATTTT.

This clonotype appeared a single time. This clone may be a read error of a much larger clone one base away. Since no conserved phenylalanine or tryptophan closes the CDR3, a read error is the likely cause. The J gene is TRBJ1-5, the V gene TRBV7-9; D is uncertain. The ends were cut back, 0 bases at V and 4 bases at J, with 10 bases in the middle. Germline CDR1 is SEHNR and CDR2 is FQNEAQ (reference sequence). CDR3 length: 15 residues. The CDR3: CASSLALGSNQPQHS. The CDR3 nucleotides read TGTGCCAGCAGCTTAGCGCTCGGATCTAATCAGCCCCAGCATTCT.

This chain connects TRBV10-3 to TRBJ1-1; tentatively, D is TRBD1 (5 bases). The CDR3 contains 12 residues. Germline CDR1 ENHRY, CDR2 SYGVKD. The V and J ends lost 3 bases and 8 bases respectively, with 10 bases between them. The CDR3 DNA reads TGTGCCATCAGTGACGGGAGGACAGAAGCTTTCTTT. It codes for CAISDGRTEAFF.

This clonotype came up many times. The chain recombines TRBV20-1 with TRBJ2-3, with 9 bases matching TRBD2. CDR3 length: 17 residues. Germline loops: CDR1 DFQATT, CDR2 SNEGSKA (reference sequence). Germline trimming cut 4 bases from V and 1 base from J; bases unmatched to any gene: 12. In DNA, the CDR3 is TGCAGTGCTATAGTAAGGAGCGGGGGGCTTCGCACAGATACGCAGTATTTT. Protein sequence: CSAIVRSGGLRTDTQYF.